This T cell receptor beta chain was profiled in a study of cytomegalovirus exposure and HLA in healthy donors. This clone has only a few counts. The antigen is undetermined. Germline and junction disagree at one end, which may indicate a read error. The CDR3 covers 17 residues. The V gene's germline CDR1 is SGHTA and CDR2 FQGNSA. The PCR employed 60 Vbeta primers together with 13 Jbeta primers. Sequencing was performed with immunoSEQ multiplex PCR; in TCRdb, only in-frame clones are kept and a portion is missing. The repertoire holds about 160,000 clones, with roughly 80% as singletons. Overall study results and limits: The authors listed 164 TCR beta chains as cytomegalovirus-associated. Differences between HLA loci emerged in a later analysis of TCR association rates, with DRB1 most and HLA-C fewest. Accurate prediction of HLA-A and HLA-B alleles (for most subjects) was reportedly achieved from TCR beta sequences. Presence/absence results assume similar sequencing depth per donor, which may not hold.

Sequenced material: PBMCs. This rearrangement joins TRBV7-2 to TRBJ2-6; TRBD1 might be the D (5 bases). This sequence originates from a male donor in good health and CMV-seropositive. CDR3 nucleotide sequence: TGTGCCATCCTTGGGGCAGGGAATTACTCTGGGGCCAACGGCCTGACTTTC. It is translated as CAILGAGNYSGANGLTF.